Sequencing of this T cell receptor beta chain was carried out in a study of T cells in Graves' hyperthyroidism and ophthalmopathy. The germline gives CDR1 LNHDA, CDR2 SQIVND (reference sequence). The junction had 7 bases not matched to a gene; V was cut back by 5 bases and J by 5 bases. The CDR3 length is 15 residues. Amplification of TCR beta CDR3 regions used RNA as the template. First-round RT-PCR with HTBI primers amplified the TCR CDR3 region. TCRdb itself ran the multiplex PCR reads through MiXCR, one entry per CDR3 protein. The repertoire holds around 270,000 distinct CDR3 sequences, around 19% seen once, with 35% to 45% in the top ten. This clonotype came up many times. Its matching antigen is unknown. Study results and limitations: Expanded thyroid clonotypes (above 0.001) were mostly also found in blood.

Exclusion of a patient resulted from uncontrolled infection, other autoimmune disease, pregnancy or lactation. Diagnostic decisions used clinical symptoms, serum thyroxine and TRAb, thyroid ultrasound and orbital computed tomography. PBMCs stemmed from 8.5 to 10 ml fresh peripheral blood. The receptor comes from a man between 45 and 60 years old with Graves' ophthalmopathy. This rearrangement joins TRBV19 to TRBJ1-5; 9 nucleotides agree with TRBD1. Sequenced: blood. Here the CDR3 DNA reads TGTGCCAGTAGTGTCTCGGGACAGGGCCATCAGCCCCAGCATTTT. Amino acids: CASSVSGQGHQPQHF.